This TCR beta chain is from a study of shared clonotypes between healthy human individuals. Study-level points and caveats: What rarefaction showed was incomplete sorted-subset sequencing despite large depth. Non-shared clonotypes were found to have lower generation probabilities than the clonotypes that were shared by all four of the sorted-subset donors.

The germline V gene has CDR1 SEHNR and CDR2 FQNEAQ (reference sequence). The V and J ends lost 5 bases and 5 bases, in that order; junction bases with no gene match: 5. The CDR3 has 13 residues. Details on this clone: Its antigen is still unknown.

How the authors handled the data: Junction-only sequences produced by ImmunoSEQ had no quality scores, so filtering differed. TCRdb's copy holds only in-frame clones and misses some; the assay was immunoSEQ multiplex PCR. V and J calls and clone size are copied from that table; D and trimming were computed from the DNA. This sample has around 940,000 clones, with 60% to 85% found just once. The V gene is TRBV7-9, the J gene TRBJ1-1; 7 bases agree with TRBD1. The sequenced sample consisted of memory CD4+ T cells sorted from blood. The subset here: CD45RA-negative fraction. This TCR derives from a man between 18 and 29 years old in good health. The CDR3 DNA sequence: TGTGCCAGCAGCCCCGCAGGGGGAACTGAAGCTTTCTTT. Translation: CASSPAGGTEAFF.